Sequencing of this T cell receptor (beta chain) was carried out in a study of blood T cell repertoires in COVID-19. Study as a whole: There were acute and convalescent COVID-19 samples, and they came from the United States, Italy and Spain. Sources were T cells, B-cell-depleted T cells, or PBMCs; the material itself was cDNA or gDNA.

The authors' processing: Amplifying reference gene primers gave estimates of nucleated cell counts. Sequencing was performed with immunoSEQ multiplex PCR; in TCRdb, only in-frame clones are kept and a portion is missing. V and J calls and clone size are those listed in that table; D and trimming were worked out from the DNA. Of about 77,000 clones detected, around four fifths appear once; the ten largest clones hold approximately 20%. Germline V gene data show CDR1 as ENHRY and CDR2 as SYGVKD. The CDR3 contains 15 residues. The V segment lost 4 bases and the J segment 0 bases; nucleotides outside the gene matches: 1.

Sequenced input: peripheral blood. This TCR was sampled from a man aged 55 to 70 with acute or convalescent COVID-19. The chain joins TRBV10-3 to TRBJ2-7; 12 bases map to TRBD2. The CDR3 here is CAISGGLAGSYEQYF. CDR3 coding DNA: TGTGCCATCAGTGGGGGACTAGCGGGCTCCTACGAGCAGTACTTC.